These 8 T cell receptor beta chains share one sample of origin, sequenced in a study of blood T cell repertoires in COVID-19. The protocol was immunoSEQ multiplex PCR, while the TCRdb copy is restricted to in-frame clones and leaves out a portion. Seen here are roughly 160,000 clones, roughly 81% observed once, and the top ten hold more than 0.85%. The source material was peripheral blood. The receptor source for this set is a man between 40 and 49 years old with acute or convalescent COVID-19.

The CDR3 coding sequence is TGTGCCAGCAGCTTAAGGGGGACAGGGCCCTCCGAGCAGTACTTC. Translating gives CASSLRGTGPSEQYF. The V call is TRBV11-2, the J call TRBJ2-7; TRBD1 matches 9 bases. Germline CDR1 and CDR2: SGHAT and FQNNGV. The CDR3 is 15 residues long. Germline trimming cut 2 bases from V and 6 bases from J; bases unmatched to any gene: 8.

CDR3 amino acids: CTSSHITGGGETQYF. In DNA form, the CDR3 reads TGCACCAGCAGCCATATTACCGGGGGAGGCGAGACCCAGTACTTC. The genes are TRBV1 and TRBJ2-5; the table gives TRBD2 as D, unverified against the DNA. TRBV1 is a listed pseudogene. The CDR3 runs to 15 residues.

This sequence joins TRBV19 and TRBJ2-5, with D possibly being TRBD2 (7 bases). V gave up 3 bases and J gave up 4 bases, with 15 bases separating them. The CDR3 has 15 residues. CDR1 is LNHDA and CDR2 is SQIVND in the germline V gene (reference sequence). In DNA, the CDR3 is TGTGCCAGTAGTATTTGGGGGGGAGGGGGAGAGACCCAGTACTTC. Translating gives CASSIWGGGGETQYF.

The genes are TRBV6-5 and TRBJ2-7; TRBD1 agrees at 8 bases. The V segment lost 10 bases and the J segment 6 bases; nucleotides outside the gene matches: 8. Germline V gene data show CDR1 as MNHEY and CDR2 as SVGAGI. The CDR3 has 12 residues. The CDR3 is CATGDRPGEQYF. The CDR3 DNA follows: TGTGCCACCGGGGACAGGCCAGGCGAGCAGTACTTC.

This clone has more than one count but fewer than ten. The chain has TRBV7-2 and TRBJ1-2; D gene ambiguous. Trimming removed 0 bases from V and 6 bases from J, with 17 bases in between. The V gene's germline CDR1 is SGHTA and CDR2 FQGNSA. This CDR3 has 16 residues. The CDR3 nucleotides are TGTGCCAGCAGCTTAGCCGAGACATCAGTCTGGGATGGCTACACCTTC. Its protein product is CASSLAETSVWDGYTF.

V gene TRBV28 combines with J gene TRBJ1-6, with D possibly matching TRBD1 (5 bases). The CDR3 length is 17 residues. V gave up 4 bases and J gave up 0 bases, with 13 bases separating them. The germline gives CDR1 MDHEN, CDR2 SYDVKM. The CDR3 coding sequence is TGTGCCAGCAGTTCCCCCCGGGGGGGCTCCTATAATTCACCCCTCCACTTT. Protein sequence: CASSSPRGGSYNSPLHF.

The rearrangement joins TRBV15 to TRBJ2-2; 13 bases are shared with TRBD2. Germline assignment: CDR1 LNHNV and CDR2 YYDKDF (reference sequence). V lost 5 bases and J lost 8; bases outside the gene matches: 11. The CDR3 runs to 17 residues. The CDR3 protein is CATSPIGLAGDLGELFF. CDR3 in DNA: TGTGCCACCAGCCCCATCGGACTAGCGGGGGACCTTGGGGAGCTGTTTTTT.

The rearrangement links TRBV29-1 to TRBJ1-2; 7 nucleotides align to TRBD1. This CDR3 region has 13 residues. CDR1 and CDR2 (germline): SQVTM, ANQGSEA. The V and J ends lost 6 bases and 5 bases, in that order; junction bases with no gene match: 9. Here the CDR3 DNA reads TGCAGCGTCGGAGACAGGGAAGAATATGGCTACACCTTC. It codes for CSVGDREEYGYTF.